This T cell receptor (beta chain) was observed in a study of vaccination and CD4 T cells after COVID-19 (dated by TCRdb to between 2020 and 2023). With regard to the full study: Six males and four females were included in the convalescent cohort, with two Hispanic individuals, seven Caucasians, two Asians and one multiracial person represented. Each participant got two doses of either the Pfizer-BioNTech BNT162b2 vaccine (n=8) or the Moderna mRNA-1273 vaccine (n=2). Post-COVID blood samples from convalescent patients were collected a median of about 110 days after diagnosis, with a range of roughly 30 to 161 days. The time from the second vaccine dose to post-vaccine blood sampling had a median of roughly 77 days and ranged from roughly 12 to 241 days. Culture stimuli were overlapping spike peptide pools from SARS-CoV-2 and from the common cold coronaviruses HCoV-NL63, HCoV-OC43 and HCoV-229E. Control cultures received a CEFX viral epitope pool as the positive control, an HIV-1 Nef peptide pool as the negative control, or no peptide. In more than eight COVID-19 convalescent patients and a few infection-naive healthy vaccine recipients, researchers compared the spike-specific CD4+ TCR repertoire from before mRNA vaccination with the repertoire from after. An earlier paper using these donors assessed, at the TCR clonotype level, memory CD4+ T cell crossreactivity between SARS-CoV-2 and common cold coronavirus spike proteins. Study-level results and caveats: In convalescent patients, a median around 90% of post-vaccine SARS-CoV-2-reactive clones were detected only after vaccination, suggesting vaccine-specific priming. Nearly all vaccine-specific clones in convalescent patients (304 of 307) were mono-reactive for SARS-CoV-2 spike rather than cross-reactive with common cold coronaviruses. An increase in the median number of SARS-CoV-2-reactive clonotypes from some 20 after infection to 35 to 40 after vaccination was observed, but the change was not found to be significant. The study included relatively few convalescent patients and did not analyze early timepoints after natural infection.

The germline V gene (reference sequence) sets CDR1 to GTSNPN and CDR2 to SVGIG. The CDR3, cysteine through phenylalanine, is 15 amino acids long. Only CDR3 DNA remains: 45 bases, in frame from the first base. The germline ends are 17 bases apart after V is trimmed by 2 bases and J by 5 bases. As regards this clonotype: No cognate antigen has been identified for it. Base qualities are missing; no much larger clone stands one base away.

The method was PCR. TCR sequencing of DNA from cultured CD4+ T cells used the Oncomine TCR Beta short-read assay at the Johns Hopkins FTIC core. Genomic DNA was extracted from the cultured CD4+ T cells with the QIAamp micro DNA kit. Oncomine TCR Beta libraries made from cultured CD4+ T cells were pooled using unique dual indexes and sequenced on an Illumina iSeq 100. The paper's processing steps were these. Non-productive sequences were removed, and CDR3s not starting with C, not ending with F or W, or shorter than 7 amino acids were discarded. The MANAFEST web application identified antigen-specific clonotypes by comparing peptide-stimulated wells against reference wells and other culture wells. Positive clones required FDR below 0.05, an odds ratio above 5, and productive frequency above 0.1% in at least two of three replicate wells. Clonotypes that were significantly expanded in both SARS-CoV-2 spike wells and at least one common cold coronavirus spike condition were defined as cross-reactive. Similarity between CDR3 sequences was evaluated in R version 3.6.1 using Levenshtein distances (stringdist) and unrooted phylogenetic trees (ape). TCRdb cleaned the public reads at Q25 with fastp, built clones with MiXCR and kept in-frame beta chains. Here each entry gathers all rows of one CDR3 protein and keeps the most common genes and DNA. The V and J calls, along with clone size, are taken from TCRdb and not from the paper's own processing. The sample table lists roughly 10,000 distinct CDR3 sequences, approximately 62% of them with a count of one. 24% of the sample goes to the ten largest clones.

Explained via the paper, the treatment or condition label denotes: approximately 9-day PBMC culture with coronavirus spike peptide pools or control peptides (ViraFEST assay). CD4+ T cells from unexposed donors were collected before the COVID-19 pandemic (2011-2018). The study used the ViraFEST assay, which expanded antigen-specific T cells with peptide pools and then identified expanded clonotypes by TCR sequencing. Each well held some 2 million PBMCs cultured with roughly 10 ug/ml peptide pools in IMDM containing approximately 5% human AB serum and around 10 IU/ml IL-2. Half of the culture medium was replaced with fresh IL-2-containing medium on days 3 and 7. After more than 8 days of culture, CD4+ T cells were isolated by negative selection using the EasySep CD4+ T cell isolation kit. As cell number allowed, CD4+ T cells from unexposed donors were tested for reactivity to SARS-CoV-2 S and N and to four common cold coronavirus spike pools. Ficoll-Paque Plus gradient centrifugation was used to isolate PBMCs from whole blood, and the isolated PBMCs were then either used fresh or cryopreserved at -140C. Culture conditions were generally each tested in triplicate wells. Leukapheresis product for the unexposed donors was purchased commercially.

The TCR was taken from a human donor in good health. The V and J genes are TRBV30 and TRBJ2-3; the D segment could be TRBD2, given 6 matching bases. Material for sequencing was CD4+ T cells from blood, cultured in vitro. The CDR3 protein is CAWSFREIIVDTQYF. The nucleotide sequence reads TGTGCCTGGAGTTTCCGGGAGATTATCGTAGATACGCAGTATTTT.